The source of this T cell receptor (beta chain) is a study of spatial heterogeneity in lung cancer (dated by TCRdb to between 2018 and 2020). In terms of the full investigation: Beta-chain transcripts were consistently detected in greater numbers than alpha-chain transcripts, which likely reflected higher beta-chain transcript abundance. In the raw uncorrected reads, each unique combination of TCR and UMI appeared more than ten times on average. TCR alpha and beta repertoires were quantitatively compared across multiple tumor regions, matched nontumor lung and blood in non-small cell lung cancer. Nonsynonymous mutation counts, determined by whole-exome sequencing of tumor tissue, were related to TCR repertoire features. At surgery, 200 to 250 tumor regions, around 64 matched nontumor lung samples and more than 50 PBMC samples were TCR-sequenced for both alpha and beta chains.

What the study reported, not specific to this receptor: Confirming at a functional level the hypothesis that regional TCRs recognize regional mutations was considered to require additional single-cell paired TCR alpha and beta sequencing.

Sample time point, as interpreted from the label and publication: sample taken at primary tumor resection. Donors were 72 patients with early-stage, untreated non-small cell lung cancer from the lung TRACERx cohort. TCR sequencing used whole RNA extracted from tumor and nontumor lung tissue, or from cryopreserved PBMC samples, without cell sorting. Only patients with enough RNA available from two or more tumor regions were chosen for TCR sequencing. Before being selected, tumor and adjacent nontumor lung specimens were reviewed by a lung pathologist. This clonotype was detected many times. Its antigen remains undetermined. The record has no base qualities; no much larger clone is one base away. Library prep was done by 5' RACE. Instrument on record: NextSeq 500. To allow correction of PCR and sequencing errors, the TCR library protocol tagged every TCR cDNA molecule with a unique molecular identifier. On the authors' methods: Decombinator tools were used for TCR identification, UMI-based error correction and CDR3 extraction. TCRs above a frequency of 2 per 1,000, corresponding to the top 1% of the tumor frequency distribution, were defined as expanded. Each repertoire was subsampled 100 times to 5,000 TCRs, after which Renyi diversity was computed with the R vegan package. CDR3 similarity networks were built from amino acid triplet string-kernel similarity, connecting CDR3s with pairwise similarity above 0.82. In TCRdb, the public reads were trimmed at Q25 with fastp and aligned with MiXCR, with productive beta chains retained. Each entry merges the rows of one CDR3 protein and shows their most common DNA and genes. The authors' filters were not applied to this entry. Recorded for this sample are thousands of distinct CDR3 sequences; over 5% of them occurred a single time. The ten largest make up about a tenth of the sample.

The CDR3, cysteine through phenylalanine, is 14 amino acids long. Just the 42-base CDR3 DNA is kept, in frame starting at base 1. Deletion took 4 bases off V and 9 bases off J, with a span of 19 bases between the germline ends. According to the germline V gene, CDR1 reads SGHTA and CDR2 reads FQGTGA. The rearrangement joined TRBV7-3 to TRBJ2-7; the D segment cannot be called with confidence. This sample comprised normal lung tissue next to the tumor, obtained at surgery. The sequence derives from a female donor with early-stage non-small cell lung cancer. The sequenced DNA is TGTGCCAGCAGCTCCGGAAGACCCCCATCGGTGCAGTACTTC. It translates as CASSSGRPPSVQYF.